The T cell receptor beta chain under discussion was sequenced for a study of shared clonotypes between healthy human individuals. Study-level points and caveats: The low donor count limited represented genetic and exposure-history diversity. In several donors, around 5% of naive CD4 clonotypes appeared in common.

As defined, naive CD8 cells were CD45RO-negative and positively selected for CCR7, with terminally differentiated effector memory CD45RA+ cells excluded. Method: immunoSEQ multiplex PCR; TCRdb's copy keeps in-frame clones and lacks some. This table holds around 2,000,000 clones, roughly 94% found once. As for this clone: What it binds is not known.

CDR3 length: 15 amino acids. From germline, CDR1 is SNHLY and CDR2 FYNNEI. V lost 4 bases and J lost 5, with 14 bases in between. This TCR came from a man aged 18-30 years in good health. The J gene is TRBJ2-2, the V gene TRBV2; weak D call: TRBD1 (5 bases). Specimen: naive CD8+ T cells sorted from blood. The CDR3 spells CASSGLGVGTGELFF. In DNA, the CDR3 is TGTGCCAGCAGTGGCCTAGGGGTTGGTACCGGGGAGCTGTTTTTT. The full variable domain, in which reference TRBV2 and TRBJ2-2 provide the parts outside the CDR3, is EPEVTQTPSHQVTQMGQEVILRCVPISNHLYFYWYRQILGQKVEFLVSFYNNEISEKSEIFDDQFSVERPDGSNFTLKIRSTKLEDSAMYFCASSGLGVGTGELFFGEGSRLTVL.